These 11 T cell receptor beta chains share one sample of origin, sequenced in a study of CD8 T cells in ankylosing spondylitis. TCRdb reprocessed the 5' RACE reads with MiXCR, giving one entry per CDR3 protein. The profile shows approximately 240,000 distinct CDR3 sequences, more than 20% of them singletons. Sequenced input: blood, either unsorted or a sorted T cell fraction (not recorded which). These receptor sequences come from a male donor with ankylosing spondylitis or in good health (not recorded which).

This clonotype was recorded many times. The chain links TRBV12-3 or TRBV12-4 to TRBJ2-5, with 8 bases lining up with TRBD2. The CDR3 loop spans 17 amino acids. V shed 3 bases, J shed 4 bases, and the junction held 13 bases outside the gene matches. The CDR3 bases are TGTGCCAGCAGTTTGAATCCGTCGGGGGGGCGGCTAGAGACCCAGTACTTC. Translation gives CASSLNPSGGRLETQYF.

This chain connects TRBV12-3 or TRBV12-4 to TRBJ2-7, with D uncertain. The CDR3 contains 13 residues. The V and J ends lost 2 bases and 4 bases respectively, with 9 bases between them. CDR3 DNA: TGTGCCAGCAGTTTAAGGAAGAATTACGAGCAGTACTTC. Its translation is CASSLRKNYEQYF.

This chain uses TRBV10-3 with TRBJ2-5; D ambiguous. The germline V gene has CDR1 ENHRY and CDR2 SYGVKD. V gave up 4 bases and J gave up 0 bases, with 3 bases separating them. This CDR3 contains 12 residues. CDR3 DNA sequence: TGTGCCATCAGTGGCGACCAAGAGACCCAGTACTTC. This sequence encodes CAISGDQETQYF.

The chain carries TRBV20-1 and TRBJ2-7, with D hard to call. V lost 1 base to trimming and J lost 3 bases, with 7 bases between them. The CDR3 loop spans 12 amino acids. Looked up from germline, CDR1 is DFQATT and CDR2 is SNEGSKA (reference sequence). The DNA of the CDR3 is TGCAGTGCTAGAGTAAACCTCTACGAGCAGTACTTC. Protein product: CSARVNLYEQYF.

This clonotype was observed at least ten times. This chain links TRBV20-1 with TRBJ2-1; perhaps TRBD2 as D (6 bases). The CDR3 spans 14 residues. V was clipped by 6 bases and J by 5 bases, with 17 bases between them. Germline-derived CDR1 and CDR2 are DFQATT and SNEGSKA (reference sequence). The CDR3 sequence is CSARRGGFDNEQFF. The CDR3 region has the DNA TGCAGTGCCCGGAGAGGAGGGTTCGACAATGAGCAGTTCTTC.

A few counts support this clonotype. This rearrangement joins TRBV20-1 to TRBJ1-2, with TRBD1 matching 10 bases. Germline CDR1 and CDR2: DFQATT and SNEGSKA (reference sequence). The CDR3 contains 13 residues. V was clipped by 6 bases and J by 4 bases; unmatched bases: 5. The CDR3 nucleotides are TGCAGTGCGCAAAGGACAGGGGGCTATGGCTACACCTTC. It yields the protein CSAQRTGGYGYTF.

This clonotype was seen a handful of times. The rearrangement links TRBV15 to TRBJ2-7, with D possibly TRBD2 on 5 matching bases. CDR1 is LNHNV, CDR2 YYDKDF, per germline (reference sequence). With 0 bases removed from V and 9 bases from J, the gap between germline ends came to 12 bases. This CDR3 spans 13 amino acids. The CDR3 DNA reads TGTGCCACCAGCAGAGAGGACTTCAACTCGCAGTACTTC. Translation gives CATSREDFNSQYF. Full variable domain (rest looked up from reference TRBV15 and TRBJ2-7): DAMVIQNPRYQVTQFGKPVTLSCSQTLNHNVMYWYQQKSSQAPKLLFHYYDKDFNNEADTPDNFQSRRPNTSFCFLDIRSPGLGDTAMYLCATSREDFNSQYFGPGTRLTVT.

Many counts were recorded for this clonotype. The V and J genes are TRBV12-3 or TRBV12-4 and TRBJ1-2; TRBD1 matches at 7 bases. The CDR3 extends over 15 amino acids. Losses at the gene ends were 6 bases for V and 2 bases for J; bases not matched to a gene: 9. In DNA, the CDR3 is TGTGCCAGCAGAGCGACAGGGCACAAAAACTATGGCTACACCTTC. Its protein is CASRATGHKNYGYTF.

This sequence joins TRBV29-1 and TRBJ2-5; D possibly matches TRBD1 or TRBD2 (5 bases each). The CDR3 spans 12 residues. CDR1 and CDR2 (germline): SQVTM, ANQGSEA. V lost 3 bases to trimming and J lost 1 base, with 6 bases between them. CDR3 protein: CSVEGTQETQYF. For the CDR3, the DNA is TGCAGCGTTGAGGGGACCCAAGAGACCCAGTACTTC.

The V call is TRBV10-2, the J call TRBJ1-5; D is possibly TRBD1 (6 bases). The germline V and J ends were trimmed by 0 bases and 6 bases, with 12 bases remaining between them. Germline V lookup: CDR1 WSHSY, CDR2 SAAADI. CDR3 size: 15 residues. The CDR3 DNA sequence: TGCGCCAGCAGTGAGTCGGATGCGGGGGCTCAGCCCCAGCATTTT. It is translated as CASSESDAGAQPQHF.

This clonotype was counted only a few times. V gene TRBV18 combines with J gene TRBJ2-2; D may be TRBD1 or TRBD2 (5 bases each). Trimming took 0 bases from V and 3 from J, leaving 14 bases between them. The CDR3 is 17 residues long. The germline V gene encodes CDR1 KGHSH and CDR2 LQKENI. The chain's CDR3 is CASSPPRGTDDTGELFF. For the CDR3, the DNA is TGTGCCAGCTCACCACCGAGGGGCACCGATGACACCGGGGAGCTGTTTTTT.